This TCR beta chain was captured by sequencing in a study of shared clonotypes between healthy human individuals. The overall study: CD4 naive and CD4 memory each took three plates per donor, while CD8 naive took two and CD8 memory one.

Naive CD8 cells were CD45RO-negative, positively selected for CCR7, excluding terminally differentiated effector memory CD45RA+ cells. A remark on this clone: Its matching antigen is unknown.

Overall study results and limits: The sampled material consisted only of blood, and tissue repertoires are likely to differ. A generally larger estimated richness was seen in naive subsets than in memory subsets.

Replicate PCRs run on sorted subsets employed approximately 0.2 ug DNA, 25,000 to 35,000 T cell genomes. The data were produced by immunoSEQ multiplex PCR, yet TCRdb's version contains in-frame clones alone and is incomplete. The sample yields millions of clones, more than 85% seen once. Trimming cost V 3 bases and J 1 base, with 12 bases left between them. Germline V lookup: CDR1 LNHDA, CDR2 SQIVND (reference sequence). The CDR3 loop spans 15 amino acids. V gene TRBV19 combines with J gene TRBJ1-2, with D unresolved. Material for sequencing was naive CD8+ T cells from PBMCs. This clonotype was obtained from a man aged 18-30 years in good health. Some clones in this sample may be carry-over from other donors' samples. In DNA form, the CDR3 reads TGTGCCAGTAGTATTCTGGTCTCTCTTAACTATGGCTACACCTTC. Protein: CASSILVSLNYGYTF.